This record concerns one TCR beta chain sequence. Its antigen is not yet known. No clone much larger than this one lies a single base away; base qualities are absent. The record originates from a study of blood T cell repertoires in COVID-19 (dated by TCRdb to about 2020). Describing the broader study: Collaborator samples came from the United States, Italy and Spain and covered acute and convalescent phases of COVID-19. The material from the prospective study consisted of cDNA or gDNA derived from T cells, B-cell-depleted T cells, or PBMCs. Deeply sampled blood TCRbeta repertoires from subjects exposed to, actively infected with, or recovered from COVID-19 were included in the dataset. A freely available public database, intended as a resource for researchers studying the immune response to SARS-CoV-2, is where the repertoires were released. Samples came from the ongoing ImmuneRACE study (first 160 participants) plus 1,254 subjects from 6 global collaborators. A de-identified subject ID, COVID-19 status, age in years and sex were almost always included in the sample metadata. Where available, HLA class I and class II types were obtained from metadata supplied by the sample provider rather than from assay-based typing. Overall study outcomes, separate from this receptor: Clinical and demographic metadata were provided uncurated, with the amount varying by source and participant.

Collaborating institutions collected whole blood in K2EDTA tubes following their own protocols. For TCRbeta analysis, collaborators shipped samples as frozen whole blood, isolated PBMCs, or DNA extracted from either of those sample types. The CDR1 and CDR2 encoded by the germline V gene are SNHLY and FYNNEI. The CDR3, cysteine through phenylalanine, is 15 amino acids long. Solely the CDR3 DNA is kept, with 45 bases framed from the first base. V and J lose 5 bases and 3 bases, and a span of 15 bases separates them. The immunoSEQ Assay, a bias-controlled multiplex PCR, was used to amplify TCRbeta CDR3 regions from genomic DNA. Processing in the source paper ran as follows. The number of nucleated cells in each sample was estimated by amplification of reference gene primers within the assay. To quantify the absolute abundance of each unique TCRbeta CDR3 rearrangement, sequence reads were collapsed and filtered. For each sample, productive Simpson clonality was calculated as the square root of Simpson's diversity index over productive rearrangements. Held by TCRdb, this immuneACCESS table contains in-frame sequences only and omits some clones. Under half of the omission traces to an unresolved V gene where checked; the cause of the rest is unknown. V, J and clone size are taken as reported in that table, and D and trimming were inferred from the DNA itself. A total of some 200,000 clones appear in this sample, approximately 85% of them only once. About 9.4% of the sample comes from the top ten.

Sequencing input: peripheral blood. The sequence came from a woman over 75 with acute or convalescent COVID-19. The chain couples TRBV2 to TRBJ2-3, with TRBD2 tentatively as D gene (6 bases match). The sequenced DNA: TGTGCCAGCAGTCTGCTAGCGTCGGCGACAGATACGCAGTATTTT. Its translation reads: CASSLLASATDTQYF.